This is a list of T cell receptor beta chains from one sample in a study of human thymus T cells. Data came from immunoSEQ multiplex PCR; TCRdb stores just in-frame clones and leaves some out. The table has roughly 120,000 clones, around 94% seen once. The specimen sequenced was thymus tissue. The receptors were sampled from a boy under two years old with a congenital heart defect but otherwise immunologically healthy. The CDR3 runs from the conserved cysteine through the conserved F or W. The D gene is left open where the match is weak. Some rows have no size entry. The others give once, few or many, or a class for an expanded clone.

>.|TRBV5-1|TRBJ2-5|.
TGCGCCAGCACTACCCAGGGACTTCGGGGGGAGACCCAGTACTTC
CASTTQGLRGETQYF
>.|TRBV7-9|TRBJ1-1|.
TGTGCCAGCAGCTTTTTTGGTACTGAAGCTTTCTTT
CASSFFGTEAFF
>.|TRBV6-6|TRBJ1-4|.
TGTGCCAGCAGCAGACAGGCGTTTAATGAAAAACTGTTTTTT
CASSRQAFNEKLFF
>.|TRBV18|TRBJ2-6|.
TGTGCCAGCTCACGAAAGTGGGACACCCACACCTCTGGGGCCAACGTCCTGACTTTC
CASSRKWDTHTSGANVLTF
>.|TRBV5-6|TRBJ1-1|.
TGTGCCAGCAGCCCCGCCGGCCGCACTGAAGCTTTCTTT
CASSPAGRTEAFF
>.|TRBV29-1|TRBJ1-1|.
TGCAGCGTCGGGGTACGGGACACTGAAGCTTTCTTT
CSVGVRDTEAFF
>.|TRBV6-6|TRBJ1-6|.
TGTGCCGCTCGGATCGGTCCGCGGGATAATTCACCCCTCCACTTT
CAARIGPRDNSPLHF
>TRBD1|TRBV19|TRBJ1-5|.
TGTGCCAGTAGTATGCGGGACAGGGACTTTTGGGCCCAGCATTTT
CASSMRDRDFWAQHF
>.|TRBV5-1|TRBJ2-7|few
TGCGCCAGCAGCTGCGGACATTACGTACCCTACGAGCAGTACTTC
CASSCGHYVPYEQYF
>TRBD1|TRBV28|TRBJ1-2|.
TGTGCCAGCAGCCCGGACAGGGGGGACGGCTACACCTTC
CASSPDRGDGYTF
>.|TRBV28|TRBJ2-6|.
TGTGCCAGCAGTTTCATGGTATCTGGGGCCAACGTCCTGACTTTC
CASSFMVSGANVLTF
>.|TRBV2|TRBJ1-2|.
TGTGCCAGCCCAAAGAGGGAGGCCTATGGCTACACCTTC
CASPKREAYGYTF
>TRBD1|TRBV13|TRBJ1-2|.
TGTGCCAGCAGCTACCAGAAGACAGGGGACCTTTGTGGCTACACCTTC
CASSYQKTGDLCGYTF
>.|TRBV5-1|TRBJ2-2|.
TGCGCCAGCAGCGATTATCAAGGATACACCGGGGAGCTGTTTTTT
CASSDYQGYTGELFF